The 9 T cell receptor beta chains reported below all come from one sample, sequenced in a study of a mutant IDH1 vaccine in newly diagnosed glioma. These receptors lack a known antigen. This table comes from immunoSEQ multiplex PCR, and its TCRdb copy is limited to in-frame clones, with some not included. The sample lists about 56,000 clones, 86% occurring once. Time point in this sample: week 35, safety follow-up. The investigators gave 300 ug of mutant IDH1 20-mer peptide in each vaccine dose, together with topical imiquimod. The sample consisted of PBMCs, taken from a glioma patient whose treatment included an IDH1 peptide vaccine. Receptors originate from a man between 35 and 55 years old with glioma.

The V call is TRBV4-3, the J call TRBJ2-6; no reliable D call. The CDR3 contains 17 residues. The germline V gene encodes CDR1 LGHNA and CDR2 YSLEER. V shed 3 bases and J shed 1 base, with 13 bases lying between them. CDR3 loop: CASSQLDVYSGANVLTF. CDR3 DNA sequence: TGCGCCAGCAGCCAGTTGGACGTTTATTCTGGGGCCAACGTCCTGACTTTC.

The CDR3 DNA sequence: TGTGCCAGCAGCCCTGCAAGCGGGAGTTTAGAGACCCAGTACTTC. It yields the protein CASSPASGSLETQYF. The V and J genes are TRBV7-3 and TRBJ2-5, with TRBD2 identical over 8 bases. After removal of 5 bases from V and 4 bases from J, the junction contained 9 bases not matched to a gene. CDR3 size: 15 residues. Germline-derived CDR1 and CDR2 are SGHTA and FQGTGA.

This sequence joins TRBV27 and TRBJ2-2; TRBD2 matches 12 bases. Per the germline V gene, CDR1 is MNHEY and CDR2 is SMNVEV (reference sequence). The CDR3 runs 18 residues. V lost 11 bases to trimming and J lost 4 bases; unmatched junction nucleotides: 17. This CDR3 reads CAPTPLAGGPLITGELFF. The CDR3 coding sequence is TGTGCCCCGACCCCACTAGCGGGAGGCCCACTGATCACCGGGGAGCTGTTTTTT.

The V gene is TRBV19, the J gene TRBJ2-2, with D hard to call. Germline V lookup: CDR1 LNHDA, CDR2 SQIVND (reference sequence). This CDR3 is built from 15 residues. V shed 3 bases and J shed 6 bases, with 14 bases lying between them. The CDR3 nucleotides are TGTGCCAGTAGTATGGGGTCCAGGATCCCCGGGGAGCTGTTTTTT. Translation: CASSMGSRIPGELFF.

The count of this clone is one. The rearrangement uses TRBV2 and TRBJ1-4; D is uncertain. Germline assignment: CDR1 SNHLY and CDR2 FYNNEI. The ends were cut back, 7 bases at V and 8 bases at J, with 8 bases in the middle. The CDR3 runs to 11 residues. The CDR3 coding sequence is TGTGCCAGCATGAGGGTGGAAAAACTGTTTTTT. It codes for CASMRVEKLFF.

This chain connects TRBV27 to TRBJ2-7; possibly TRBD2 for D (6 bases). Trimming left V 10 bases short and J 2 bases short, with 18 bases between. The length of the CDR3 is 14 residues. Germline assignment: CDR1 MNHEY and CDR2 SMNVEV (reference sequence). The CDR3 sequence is CATAARDLTYEQYF. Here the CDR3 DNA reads TGTGCCACTGCTGCCCGGGACTTAACCTACGAGCAGTACTTC.

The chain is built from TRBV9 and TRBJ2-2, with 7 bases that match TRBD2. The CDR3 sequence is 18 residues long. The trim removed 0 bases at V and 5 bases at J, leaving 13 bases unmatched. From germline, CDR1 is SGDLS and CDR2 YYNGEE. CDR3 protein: CASSVAGTSAGGTGELFF. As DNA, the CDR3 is TGTGCCAGCAGCGTAGCCGGAACTAGCGCCGGTGGGACCGGGGAGCTGTTTTTT.

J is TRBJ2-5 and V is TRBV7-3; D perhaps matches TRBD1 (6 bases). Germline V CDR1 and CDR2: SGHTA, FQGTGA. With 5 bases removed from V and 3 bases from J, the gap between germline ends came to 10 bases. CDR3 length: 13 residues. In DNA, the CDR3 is TGTGCCAGCAGCCCCTACAGGGAAGAGACCCAGTACTTC. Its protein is CASSPYREETQYF.

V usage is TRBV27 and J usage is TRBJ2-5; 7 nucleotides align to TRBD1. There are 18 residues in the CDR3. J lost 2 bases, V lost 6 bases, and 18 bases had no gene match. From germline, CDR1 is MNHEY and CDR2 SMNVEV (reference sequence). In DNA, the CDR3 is TGTGCCAGCAGCATTAGGTCGACAGGGTATGGGAGACAAGAGACCCAGTACTTC. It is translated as CASSIRSTGYGRQETQYF.